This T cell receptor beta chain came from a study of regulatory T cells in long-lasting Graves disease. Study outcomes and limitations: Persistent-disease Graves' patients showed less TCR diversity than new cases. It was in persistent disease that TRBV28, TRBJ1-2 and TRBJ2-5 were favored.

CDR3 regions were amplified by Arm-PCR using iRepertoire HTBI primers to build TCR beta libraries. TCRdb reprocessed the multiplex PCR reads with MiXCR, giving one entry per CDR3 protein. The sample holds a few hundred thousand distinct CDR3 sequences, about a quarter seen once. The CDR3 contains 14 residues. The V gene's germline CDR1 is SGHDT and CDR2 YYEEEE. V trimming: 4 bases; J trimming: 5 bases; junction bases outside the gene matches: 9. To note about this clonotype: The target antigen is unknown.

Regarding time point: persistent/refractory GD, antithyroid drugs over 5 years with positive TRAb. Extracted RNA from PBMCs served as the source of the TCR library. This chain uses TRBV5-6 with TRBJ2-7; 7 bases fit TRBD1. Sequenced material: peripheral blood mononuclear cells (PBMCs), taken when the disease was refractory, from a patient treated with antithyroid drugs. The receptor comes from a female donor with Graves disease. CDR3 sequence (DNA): TGTGCCAGCAGCGGTCTTAAGGGGGCGAACGAGCAGTACTTC. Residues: CASSGLKGANEQYF.